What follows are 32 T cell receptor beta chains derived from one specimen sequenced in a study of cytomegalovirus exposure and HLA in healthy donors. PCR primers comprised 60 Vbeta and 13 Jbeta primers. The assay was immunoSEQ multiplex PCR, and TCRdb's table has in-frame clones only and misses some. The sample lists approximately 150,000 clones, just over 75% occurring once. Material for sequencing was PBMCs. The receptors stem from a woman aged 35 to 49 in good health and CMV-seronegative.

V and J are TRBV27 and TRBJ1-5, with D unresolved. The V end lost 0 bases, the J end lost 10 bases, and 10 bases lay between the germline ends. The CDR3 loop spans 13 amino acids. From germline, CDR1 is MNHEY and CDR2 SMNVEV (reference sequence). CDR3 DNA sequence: TGTGCCAGCAGTTTATCCCGCCAGTTACCCCAGCATTTT. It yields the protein CASSLSRQLPQHF.

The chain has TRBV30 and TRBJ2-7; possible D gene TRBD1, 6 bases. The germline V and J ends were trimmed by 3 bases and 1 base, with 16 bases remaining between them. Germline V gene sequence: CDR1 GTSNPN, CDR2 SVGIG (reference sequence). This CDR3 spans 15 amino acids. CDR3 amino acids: CAWSSRDTISYEQYF. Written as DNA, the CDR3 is TGTGCCTGGAGCTCCCGGGACACCATTTCCTACGAGCAGTACTTC.

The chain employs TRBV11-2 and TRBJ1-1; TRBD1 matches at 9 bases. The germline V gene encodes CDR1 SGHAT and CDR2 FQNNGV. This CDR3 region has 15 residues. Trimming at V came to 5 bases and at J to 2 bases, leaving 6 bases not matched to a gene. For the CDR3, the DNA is TGTGCCAGCAGCAGACAGGGGGGGGGAAACACTGAAGCTTTCTTT. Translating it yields CASSRQGGGNTEAFF.

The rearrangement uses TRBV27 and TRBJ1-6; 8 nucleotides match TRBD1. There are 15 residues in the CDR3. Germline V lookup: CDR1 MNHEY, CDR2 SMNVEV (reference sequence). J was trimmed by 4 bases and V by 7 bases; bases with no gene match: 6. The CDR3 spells CASTQGAWYNSPLHF. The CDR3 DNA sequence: TGTGCCAGCACCCAGGGGGCATGGTATAATTCACCCCTCCACTTT.

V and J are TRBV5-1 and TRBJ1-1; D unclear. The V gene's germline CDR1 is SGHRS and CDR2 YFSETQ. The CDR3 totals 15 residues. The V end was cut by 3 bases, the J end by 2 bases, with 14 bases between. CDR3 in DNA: TGCGCCAGCAGCTCTAGCCTAGCCCCAAACACTGAAGCTTTCTTT. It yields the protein CASSSSLAPNTEAFF.

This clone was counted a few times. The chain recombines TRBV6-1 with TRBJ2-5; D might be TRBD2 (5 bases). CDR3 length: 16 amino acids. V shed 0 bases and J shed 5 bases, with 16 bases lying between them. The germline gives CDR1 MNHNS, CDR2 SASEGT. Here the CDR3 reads CASSEALSSRGETQYF. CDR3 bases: TGTGCCAGCAGTGAAGCGCTATCTTCGCGCGGGGAGACCCAGTACTTC.

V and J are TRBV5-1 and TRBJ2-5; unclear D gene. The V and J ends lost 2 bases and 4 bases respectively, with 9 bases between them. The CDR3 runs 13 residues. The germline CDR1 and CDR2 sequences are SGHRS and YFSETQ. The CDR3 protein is CASSLRPGETQYF. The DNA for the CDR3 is TGCGCCAGCAGCTTAAGGCCAGGAGAGACCCAGTACTTC.

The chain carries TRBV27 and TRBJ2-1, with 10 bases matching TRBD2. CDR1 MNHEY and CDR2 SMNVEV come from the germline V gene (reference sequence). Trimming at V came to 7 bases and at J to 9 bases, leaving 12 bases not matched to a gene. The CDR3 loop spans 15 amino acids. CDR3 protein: CASTQSGRAEGEQFF. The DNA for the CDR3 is TGTGCCAGCACCCAAAGCGGGAGGGCCGAGGGTGAGCAGTTCTTC.

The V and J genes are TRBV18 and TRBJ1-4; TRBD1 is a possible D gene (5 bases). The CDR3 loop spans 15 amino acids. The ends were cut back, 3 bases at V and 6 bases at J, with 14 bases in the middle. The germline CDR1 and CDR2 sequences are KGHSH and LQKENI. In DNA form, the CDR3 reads TGTGCCAGCTCACCCCAAGGGACGGGGGATGAAAAACTGTTTTTT. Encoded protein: CASSPQGTGDEKLFF.

CDR3 DNA: TGTGCCAGCAGTTCGCCGGCGGTAAACACCGGGGAGCTGTTTTTT. As protein: CASSSPAVNTGELFF. The J gene is TRBJ2-2, the V gene TRBV28; D gene uncertain. This CDR3 has 15 amino acids. Germline CDR1 reads MDHEN; CDR2 reads SYDVKM. The V gene lost 4 bases and the J gene lost 2 bases, with 11 bases spanning the gap.

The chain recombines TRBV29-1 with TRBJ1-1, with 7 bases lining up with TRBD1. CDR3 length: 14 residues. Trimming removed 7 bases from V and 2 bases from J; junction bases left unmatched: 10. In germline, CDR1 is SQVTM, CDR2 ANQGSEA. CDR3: CSADPGQTNTEAFF. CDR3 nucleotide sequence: TGCAGCGCCGACCCGGGACAGACTAACACTGAAGCTTTCTTT.

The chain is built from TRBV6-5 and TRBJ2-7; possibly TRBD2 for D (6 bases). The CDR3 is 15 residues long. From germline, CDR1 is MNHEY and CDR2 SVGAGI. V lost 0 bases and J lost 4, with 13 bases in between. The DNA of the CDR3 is TGTGCCAGCAGTTACTCCACAGGTGCGGGATACGAGCAGTACTTC. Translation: CASSYSTGAGYEQYF.

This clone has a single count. This chain's CDR3 is CAWRLHTGELFF. The CDR3 DNA is TGTGCCTGGAGACTTCACACCGGGGAGCTGTTTTTT. This chain connects TRBV30 to TRBJ2-2; no clear D gene. This CDR3 has 12 amino acids. V was pared by 3 bases and J by 3 bases, with 5 bases between. From germline, CDR1 is GTSNPN and CDR2 SVGIG (reference sequence).

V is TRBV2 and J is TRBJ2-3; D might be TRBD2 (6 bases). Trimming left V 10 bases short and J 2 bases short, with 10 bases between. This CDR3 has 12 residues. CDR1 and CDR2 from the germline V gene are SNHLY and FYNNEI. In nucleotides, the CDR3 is TGTGCCACCTCTAGCGTCACAGATACGCAGTATTTT. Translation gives CATSSVTDTQYF.

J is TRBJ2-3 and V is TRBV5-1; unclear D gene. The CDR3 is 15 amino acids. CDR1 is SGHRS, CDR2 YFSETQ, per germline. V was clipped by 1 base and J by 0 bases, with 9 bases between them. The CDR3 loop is CASSLYSGSTDTQYF. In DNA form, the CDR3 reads TGCGCCAGCAGCTTGTATTCAGGAAGCACAGATACGCAGTATTTT.

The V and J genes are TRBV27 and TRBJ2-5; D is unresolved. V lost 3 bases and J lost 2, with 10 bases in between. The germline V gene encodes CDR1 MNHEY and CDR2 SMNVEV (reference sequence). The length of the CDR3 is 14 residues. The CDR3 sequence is CASSFDWRQETQYF. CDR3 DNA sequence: TGTGCCAGCAGTTTTGACTGGCGGCAAGAGACCCAGTACTTC.

CDR3 amino acids: CASSQGLAGGPVGDTQYF. The CDR3 coding sequence is TGTGCCAGCAGCCAAGGATTAGCGGGAGGGCCGGTAGGAGATACGCAGTATTTT. The genes are TRBV4-2 and TRBJ2-3; 11 positions match TRBD2. Germline lookup yields CDR1 LGHNA and CDR2 YNFKEQ. The CDR3 sequence is 18 residues long. Trimming cost V 1 base and J 5 bases; bases outside gene matches: 11.

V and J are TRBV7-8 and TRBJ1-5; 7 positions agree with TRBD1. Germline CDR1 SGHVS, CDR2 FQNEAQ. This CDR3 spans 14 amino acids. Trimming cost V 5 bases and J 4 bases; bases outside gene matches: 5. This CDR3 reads CASSLGTVNQPQHF. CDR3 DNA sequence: TGTGCCAGCAGCCTCGGGACAGTTAATCAGCCCCAGCATTTT.

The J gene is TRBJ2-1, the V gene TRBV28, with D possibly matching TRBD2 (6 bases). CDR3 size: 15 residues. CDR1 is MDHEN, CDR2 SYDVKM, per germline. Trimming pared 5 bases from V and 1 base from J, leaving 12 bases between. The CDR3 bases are TGTGCCAGCAGTCCCACCGGGACTTCCTACAATGAGCAGTTCTTC. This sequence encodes CASSPTGTSYNEQFF.

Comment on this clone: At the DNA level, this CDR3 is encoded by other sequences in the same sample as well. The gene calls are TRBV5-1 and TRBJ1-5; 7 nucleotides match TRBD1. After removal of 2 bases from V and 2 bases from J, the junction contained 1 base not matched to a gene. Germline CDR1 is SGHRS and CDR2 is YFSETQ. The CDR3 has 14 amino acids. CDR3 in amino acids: CASSLGTGNQPQHF. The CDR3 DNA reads TGCGCCAGCAGCTTAGGGACAGGCAATCAGCCCCAGCATTTT.

The CDR3 bases are TGTGCCAGCAGTTCCGGGACAGGGCCCTACAATGAGCAGTTCTTC. Translated: CASSSGTGPYNEQFF. The rearrangement links TRBV28 to TRBJ2-1; 9 bases fit TRBD1. This CDR3 comprises 15 residues. The trim removed 4 bases at V and 2 bases at J, leaving 3 bases unmatched. The germline CDR1 and CDR2 sequences are MDHEN and SYDVKM.

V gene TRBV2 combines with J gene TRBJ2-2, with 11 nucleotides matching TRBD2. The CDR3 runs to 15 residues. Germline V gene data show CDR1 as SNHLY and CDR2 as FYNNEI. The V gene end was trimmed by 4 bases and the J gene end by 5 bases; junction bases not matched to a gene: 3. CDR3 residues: CASSGTSGYTGELFF. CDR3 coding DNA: TGTGCCAGCAGTGGGACTAGCGGGTATACCGGGGAGCTGTTTTTT.

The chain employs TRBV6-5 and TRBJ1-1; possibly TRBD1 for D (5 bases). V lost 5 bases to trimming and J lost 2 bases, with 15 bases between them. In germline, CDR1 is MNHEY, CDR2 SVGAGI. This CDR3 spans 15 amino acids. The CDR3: CASSRGGTINTEAFF. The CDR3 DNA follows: TGTGCCAGCAGTCGGGGAGGGACTATTAACACTGAAGCTTTCTTT.

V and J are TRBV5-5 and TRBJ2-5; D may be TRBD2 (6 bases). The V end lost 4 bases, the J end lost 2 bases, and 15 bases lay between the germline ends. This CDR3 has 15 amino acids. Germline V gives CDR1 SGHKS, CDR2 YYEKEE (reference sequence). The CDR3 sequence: CASSTGLTRQETQYF. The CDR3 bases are TGTGCCAGCAGCACAGGACTAACCAGACAAGAGACCCAGTACTTC.

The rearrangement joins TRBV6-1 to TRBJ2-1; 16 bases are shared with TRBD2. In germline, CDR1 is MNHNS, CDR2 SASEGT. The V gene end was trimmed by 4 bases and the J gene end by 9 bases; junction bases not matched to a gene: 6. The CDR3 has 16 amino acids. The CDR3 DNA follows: TGTGCCAGCAGTGGACAGGGACTAGCGGGAGGGCTTGAGCAGTTCTTC. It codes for CASSGQGLAGGLEQFF.

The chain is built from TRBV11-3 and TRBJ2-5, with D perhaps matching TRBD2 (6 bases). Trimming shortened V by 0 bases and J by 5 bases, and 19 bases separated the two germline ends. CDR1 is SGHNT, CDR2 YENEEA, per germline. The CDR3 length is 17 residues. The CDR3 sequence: CASSLDPPGAAGETQYF. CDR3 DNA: TGTGCCAGCAGCTTAGATCCCCCGGGAGCGGCGGGGGAGACCCAGTACTTC. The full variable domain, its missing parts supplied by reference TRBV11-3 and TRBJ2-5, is EAGVVQSPRYKIIEKKQPVAFWCNPISGHNTLYWYLQNLGQGPELLIRYENEEAVDDSQLPKDRFSAERLKGVDSTLKIQPAELGDSAVYLCASSLDPPGAAGETQYFGPGTRLLVL.

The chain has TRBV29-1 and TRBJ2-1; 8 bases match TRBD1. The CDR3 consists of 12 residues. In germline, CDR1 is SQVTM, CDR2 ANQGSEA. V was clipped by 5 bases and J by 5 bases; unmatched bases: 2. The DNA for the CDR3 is TGCAGCGTTAGGACAGGGAACAATGAGCAGTTCTTC. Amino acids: CSVRTGNNEQFF.

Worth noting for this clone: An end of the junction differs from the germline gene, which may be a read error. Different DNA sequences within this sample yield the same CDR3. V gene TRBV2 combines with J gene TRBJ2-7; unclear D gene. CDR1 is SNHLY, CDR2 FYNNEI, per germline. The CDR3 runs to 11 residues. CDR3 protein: CASSGGYEQYF. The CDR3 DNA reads TGCGCCAGCAGTGGCGGCTACGAGCAGTACTTC.

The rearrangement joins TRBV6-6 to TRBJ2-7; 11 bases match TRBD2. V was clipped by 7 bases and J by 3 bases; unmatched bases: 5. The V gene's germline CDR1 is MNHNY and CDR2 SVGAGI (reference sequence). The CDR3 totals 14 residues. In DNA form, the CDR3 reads TGTGCCAGCATGGTAGCGGGAGGGATCTACGAGCAGTACTTC. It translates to CASMVAGGIYEQYF.

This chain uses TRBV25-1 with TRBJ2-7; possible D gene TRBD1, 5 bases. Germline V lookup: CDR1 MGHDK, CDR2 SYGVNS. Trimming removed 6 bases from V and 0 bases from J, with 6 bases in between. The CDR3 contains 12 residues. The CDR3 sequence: CASRGPSYEQYF. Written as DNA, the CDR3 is TGTGCCAGCAGGGGGCCCTCCTACGAGCAGTACTTC.

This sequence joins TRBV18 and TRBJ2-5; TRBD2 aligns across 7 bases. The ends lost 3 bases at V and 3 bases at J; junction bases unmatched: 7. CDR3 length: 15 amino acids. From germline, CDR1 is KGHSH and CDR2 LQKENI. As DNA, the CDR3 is TGTGCCAGCTCACCTACAGAGCGGGGAAAAGAGACCCAGTACTTC. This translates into CASSPTERGKETQYF.

CDR3 sequence reads: CASSPVASGSWELFF. As DNA, the CDR3 is TGTGCCAGTAGCCCGGTGGCTAGCGGGAGCTGGGAGCTGTTTTTT. The chain uses TRBV19 and TRBJ2-2, with 10 positions matching TRBD2. Per germline, CDR1 LNHDA and CDR2 SQIVND (reference sequence). V was clipped by 6 bases and J by 9 bases; unmatched bases: 10. This CDR3 is built from 15 residues.